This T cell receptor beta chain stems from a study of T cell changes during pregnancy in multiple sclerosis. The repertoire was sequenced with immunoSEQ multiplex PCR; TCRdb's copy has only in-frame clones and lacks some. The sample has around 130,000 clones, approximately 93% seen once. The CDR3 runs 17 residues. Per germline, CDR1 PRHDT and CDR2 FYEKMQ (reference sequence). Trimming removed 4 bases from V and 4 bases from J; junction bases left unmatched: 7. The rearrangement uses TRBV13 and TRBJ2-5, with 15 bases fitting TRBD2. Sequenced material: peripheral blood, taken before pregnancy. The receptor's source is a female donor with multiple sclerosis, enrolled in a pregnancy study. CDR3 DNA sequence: TGTGCCAGCAGCTCTCGGACTAGCGGGGGGGTAGGAGAGACCCAGTACTTC. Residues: CASSSRTSGGVGETQYF.